Each of the 29 T cell receptor beta chains below was sequenced from the same sample in a study of T cell changes during pregnancy in multiple sclerosis. Generated by immunoSEQ multiplex PCR, the TCRdb table keeps only in-frame clones and is missing some. The sample has fewer than 45,000 clones; about nine tenths are singletons. The sequences come from CD4+ T cells from peripheral blood mononuclear cells, collected in the third trimester of pregnancy. The receptors originated from a female donor in good health, enrolled as a control in a pregnancy study.

V and J are TRBV2 and TRBJ2-5; perhaps TRBD2 as D (7 bases). The ends were cut back, 8 bases at V and 5 bases at J, with 18 bases in the middle. CDR3 length equals 14 residues. Germline CDR1 reads SNHLY; CDR2 reads FYNNEI. CDR3 amino acids: CASFRGGAGETQYF. In DNA form, the CDR3 reads TGTGCCAGCTTCAGAGGGGGGGCCGGGGAGACCCAGTACTTC.

The CDR3 protein is CASSPPPMNQPQHF. In DNA form, the CDR3 reads TGTGCCAGCAGCCCCCCCCCAATGAATCAGCCCCAGCATTTT. This sequence joins TRBV7-2 and TRBJ1-5, with D hard to call. This CDR3 has 14 amino acids. V gave up 5 bases and J gave up 4 bases, with 12 bases separating them. Germline loops: CDR1 SGHTA, CDR2 FQGNSA. Variable domain in full (rest from reference TRBV7-2 and TRBJ1-5): GAGVSQSPSNKVTEKGKDVELRCDPISGHTALYWYRQSLGQGLEFLIYFQGNSAPDKSGLPSDRFSAERTGGSVSTLTIQRTQQEDSAVYLCASSPPPMNQPQHFGDGTRLSIL.

V and J are TRBV27 and TRBJ1-2; D not certain. The CDR3 length is 15 residues. CDR1 is MNHEY and CDR2 is SMNVEV in the germline V gene (reference sequence). V was clipped by 4 bases and J by 0 bases, with 12 bases between them. DNA of the CDR3: TGTGCCAGCAGTTCCGCAGGATCCTCTAACTATGGCTACACCTTC. It yields the protein CASSSAGSSNYGYTF.

The chain uses TRBV19 and TRBJ1-3; D perhaps matches TRBD1 (5 bases). The V gene's germline CDR1 is LNHDA and CDR2 SQIVND (reference sequence). The CDR3 has 15 amino acids. V lost 3 bases, J lost 2 bases, and 11 bases lay in between. CDR3 loop: CASSIGGTPGNTIYF. CDR3 DNA sequence: TGTGCCAGTAGTATTGGGGGGACGCCTGGAAACACCATATATTTT.

This chain connects TRBV6-1 to TRBJ2-5; 7 nucleotides agree with TRBD1. V shed 4 bases and J 3 bases; nucleotides not matched to a gene: 8. The CDR3 runs to 15 residues. Germline CDR1 MNHNS, CDR2 SASEGT. Here the CDR3 DNA reads TGTGCCAGCAGTGGATTTACAGGGGATGAAGAGACCCAGTACTTC. Its translation is CASSGFTGDEETQYF.

This sequence joins TRBV30 and TRBJ1-4; 7 bases line up with TRBD1. The CDR3 runs 15 residues. Trimming removed 0 bases from V and 1 base from J; junction bases left unmatched: 2. Germline values: CDR1 GTSNPN, CDR2 SVGIG (reference sequence). CDR3 amino acids: CAWSVQGGTNEKLFF. DNA of the CDR3: TGTGCCTGGAGTGTCCAGGGGGGAACTAATGAAAAACTGTTTTTT.

The V and J genes are TRBV29-1 and TRBJ1-1; D call uncertain. Trimming removed 6 bases from V and 6 bases from J, with 14 bases in between. CDR3 size: 12 residues. Germline loops: CDR1 SQVTM, CDR2 ANQGSEA. This CDR3 is CSVVTSIAEAFF. The CDR3 region has the DNA TGCAGCGTGGTTACAAGTATCGCTGAAGCTTTCTTT. The entire variable domain, with the rest obtained from reference TRBV29-1 and TRBJ1-1, is as follows: SAVISQKPSRDICQRGTSLTIQCQVDSQVTMMFWYRQQPGQSLTLIATANQGSEATYESGFVIDKFPISRPNLTFSTLTVSNMSPEDSSIYLCSVVTSIAEAFFGQGTRLTVV.

This chain joins TRBV7-3 and TRBJ2-5; 7 bases map to TRBD2. CDR1 is SGHTA, CDR2 FQGTGA, per germline. The CDR3 extends over 14 amino acids. V was pared by 5 bases and J by 7 bases, with 10 bases of the junction left unmatched. In nucleotides, the CDR3 is TGTGCCAGCAGCCCGGGGGTGGGCGGGGGGACCCAGTACTTC. As protein: CASSPGVGGGTQYF. The full variable domain, completed using reference TRBV7-3 and TRBJ2-5, is GAGVSQTPSNKVTEKGKYVELRCDPISGHTALYWYRQSLGQGPEFLIYFQGTGAADDSGLPNDRFFAVRPEGSVSTLKIQRTERGDSAVYLCASSPGVGGGTQYFGPGTRLLVL.

The genes are TRBV7-2 and TRBJ2-7; 9 bases fit TRBD1. CDR3 length: 13 residues. Germline V gives CDR1 SGHTA, CDR2 FQGNSA. With V trimmed by 5 bases and J by 5 bases, 4 bases remained unmatched. CDR3 sequence (DNA): TGTGCCAGCAGCCTCGGACAGGGGCACGAGCAGTACTTC. This translates into CASSLGQGHEQYF.

The chain uses TRBV7-9 and TRBJ2-5, with D possibly matching TRBD2 (5 bases). CDR1 is SEHNR and CDR2 is FQNEAQ in the germline V gene (reference sequence). The CDR3 runs 12 residues. V dropped 11 bases and J dropped 3 bases, with 13 bases sitting between them. CDR3 DNA sequence: TGTGCCGGACTGCGACTCGAAGAGACCCAGTACTTC. Its translation: CAGLRLEETQYF.

This chain uses TRBV15 with TRBJ2-2; D remains unclear. Germline CDR1 reads LNHNV; CDR2 reads YYDKDF (reference sequence). Between the trimmed V and J ends, which lost 1 base and 5 bases, there was a span of 5 bases. The CDR3 length is 13 residues. The CDR3 is CATSRGGTGELFF. CDR3 DNA: TGTGCCACCAGCAGAGGCGGAACCGGGGAGCTGTTTTTT.

The table lists this clone with a count of one. V usage is TRBV14 and J usage is TRBJ1-1, with D tentatively TRBD1 (5 bases). Germline lookup yields CDR1 SGHDN and CDR2 FVKESK. The CDR3 spans 15 residues. The V gene lost 3 bases and the J gene lost 5 bases, with 16 bases spanning the gap. CDR3 loop: CASSHLGRAITEAFF. CDR3 DNA: TGTGCCAGCAGCCATCTCGGCAGGGCCATAACTGAAGCTTTCTTT.

This clone was observed a single time. The rearrangement links TRBV6-1 to TRBJ2-7; 8 bases fit TRBD1. The CDR3 is 16 residues long. Trimming at V came to 0 bases and at J to 1 base, leaving 5 bases not matched to a gene. From germline, CDR1 is MNHNS and CDR2 SASEGT. The CDR3 loop reads CASSEAQGAYSYEQYF. As DNA, the CDR3 is TGTGCCAGCAGTGAAGCGCAGGGGGCCTATTCCTACGAGCAGTACTTC.

This chain joins TRBV11-2 and TRBJ2-2; TRBD2 aligns across 9 bases. The CDR3 length is 17 residues. The V gene end was trimmed by 0 bases and the J gene end by 6 bases; junction bases not matched to a gene: 8. From germline, CDR1 is SGHAT and CDR2 FQNNGV. CDR3 residues: CASSLEGGRVLSGELFF. As DNA, the CDR3 is TGTGCCAGCAGCTTAGAAGGCGGGAGGGTTTTGTCCGGGGAGCTGTTTTTT.

The V gene is TRBV5-1, the J gene TRBJ2-7; perhaps TRBD1 as D (5 bases). Trimming left V 0 bases short and J 2 bases short, with 21 bases between. The CDR3 has 18 residues. Germline V gene data show CDR1 as SGHRS and CDR2 as YFSETQ. CDR3 DNA: TGCGCCAGCAGCTTGGGGGCCCCCAGGACATTCGCTCCCTACGAGCAGTACTTC. It translates to CASSLGAPRTFAPYEQYF.

The sample holds a few counts of this clone. V is TRBV9 and J is TRBJ1-3, with D hard to call. V gave up 0 bases and J gave up 0 bases, with 7 bases separating them. Germline V gives CDR1 SGDLS, CDR2 YYNGEE. CDR3 length: 15 residues. The CDR3 coding sequence is TGTGCCAGCAGCGTAGACTTATTCTCTGGAAACACCATATATTTT. Translated: CASSVDLFSGNTIYF.

The chain carries TRBV29-1 and TRBJ1-2; 8 nucleotides match TRBD1. The germline CDR1 and CDR2 sequences are SQVTM and ANQGSEA. The length of the CDR3 is 13 residues. V shed 4 bases and J 5 bases; nucleotides not matched to a gene: 6. CDR3 loop: CSVGTGNSYGYTF. For the CDR3, the DNA is TGCAGCGTTGGGACAGGGAATAGTTATGGCTACACCTTC.

The gene calls are TRBV6-1 and TRBJ1-2; 7 bases map to TRBD1. CDR1 and CDR2 from the germline V gene are MNHNS and SASEGT. There are 16 residues in the CDR3. J lost 4 bases, V lost 4 bases, and 12 bases had no gene match. This chain's CDR3 is CASSAGTEGLGYGYTF. DNA for the CDR3: TGTGCCAGCAGTGCCGGGACAGAGGGTTTGGGCTATGGCTACACCTTC.

Here the CDR3 reads CSVEKSGLPGAYEQYF. The CDR3 DNA reads TGCAGCGTTGAAAAAAGTGGCCTACCGGGAGCCTACGAGCAGTACTTC. The gene calls are TRBV29-1 and TRBJ2-7; a possible D gene is TRBD2 (6 bases). V was clipped by 2 bases and J by 2 bases, with 19 bases between them. CDR3 size: 16 residues. Germline V CDR1 and CDR2: SQVTM, ANQGSEA.

J is TRBJ2-3 and V is TRBV6-5, with D possibly matching TRBD2 (5 bases). This CDR3 has 14 residues. From germline, CDR1 is MNHEY and CDR2 SVGAGI. V was pared by 6 bases and J by 0 bases, with 10 bases between. The CDR3 protein is CASSVAGSTDTQYF. CDR3 coding DNA: TGTGCCAGCAGCGTCGCGGGCAGCACAGATACGCAGTATTTT.

V and J are TRBV27 and TRBJ2-2, with D hard to call. Germline V gene lookup returns CDR1 MNHEY and CDR2 SMNVEV (reference sequence). Deletions cut 1 base from V and 9 bases from J, with 18 bases between. The CDR3 consists of 16 residues. The CDR3 reads CASSLFKRDVGRELFF. The DNA for the CDR3 is TGTGCCAGCAGTTTATTTAAAAGAGACGTGGGCCGGGAGCTGTTTTTT.

The chain recombines TRBV7-9 with TRBJ2-3; 7 positions match TRBD2. V dropped 1 base and J dropped 5; count of bases not matched to a gene: 9. CDR1 is SEHNR, CDR2 FQNEAQ, per germline (reference sequence). The CDR3 runs 16 residues. For the CDR3, the DNA is TGTGCCAGCAGCTTAGGGACTAAGCGGGGCGGAGATACGCAGTATTTT. Translated: CASSLGTKRGGDTQYF.

Of note for this clone: Sequence at one end of the junction differs from germline and may be a read error. This rearrangement joins TRBV7-7 to TRBJ2-5, with 14 nucleotides matching TRBD2. The germline V gene encodes CDR1 SSHAT and CDR2 FNYEAQ (reference sequence). The CDR3 loop spans 16 amino acids. The CDR3 DNA sequence: TGTGCTAGCAGCCCCGGACTAGCGGGGGGCAGCGAGACCCAGTACTTC. Amino acids: CASSPGLAGGSETQYF. Filled out from reference TRBV7-7 and TRBJ2-5, the complete variable domain reads GAGVSQSPRYKVTKRGQDVTLRCDPISSHATLYWYQQALGQGPEFLTYFNYEAQPDKSGLPSDRFSAERPEGSISTLTIQRTEQRDSAMYRCASSPGLAGGSETQYFGPGTRLLVL.

The chain links TRBV11-2 to TRBJ1-3; maybe TRBD1 (5 bases). In germline, CDR1 is SGHAT, CDR2 FQNNGV. Deletions cut 4 bases from V and 3 bases from J, with 13 bases between. This CDR3 has 15 residues. CDR3 in amino acids: CASSSHQGSGNTIYF. In DNA, the CDR3 is TGTGCCAGCAGCTCCCACCAGGGCAGTGGAAACACCATATATTTT.

The V gene is TRBV5-8, the J gene TRBJ2-5, with 9 bases aligning to TRBD2. This CDR3 contains 17 residues. The V and J ends lost 0 bases and 4 bases, in that order; junction bases with no gene match: 10. Germline V gives CDR1 SGHTS, CDR2 YDEGEE. In DNA form, the CDR3 reads TGTGCCAGCAGCTTGGGGCGCGCGGGACTAGCCCGAGAGACCCAGTACTTC. It encodes CASSLGRAGLARETQYF.

The chain employs TRBV6-5 and TRBJ1-3; possibly TRBD1 for D (5 bases). Germline assignment: CDR1 MNHEY and CDR2 SVGAGI. This CDR3 is 14 amino acids long. Trimming cost V 7 bases and J 4 bases, with 14 bases left between them. The CDR3 bases are TGTGCCAGCATCGCTGGACAAACCGGAAACACCATATATTTT. The encoded protein is CASIAGQTGNTIYF.

The V call is TRBV15, the J call TRBJ2-1; a possible D gene is TRBD1 (5 bases). Germline CDR1 LNHNV, CDR2 YYDKDF (reference sequence). This CDR3 contains 15 residues. Between the trimmed V and J ends, which lost 1 base and 7 bases, there was a span of 14 bases. Written as DNA, the CDR3 is TGTGCCACCAGCAGAGGGGGATCAGGGCGGAATGAGCAGTTCTTC. It encodes CATSRGGSGRNEQFF. The full variable domain, with the rest looked up from reference TRBV15 and TRBJ2-1, is DAMVIQNPRYQVTQFGKPVTLSCSQTLNHNVMYWYQQKSSQAPKLLFHYYDKDFNNEADTPDNFQSRRPNTSFCFLDIRSPGLGDTAMYLCATSRGGSGRNEQFFGPGTRLTVL.

The V call is TRBV21-1, the J call TRBJ1-1. TRBV21-1 is classified as a pseudogene. The CDR3 extends over 20 amino acids. DNA for the CDR3: TGTGCCAGCAGCAAAGTATCCCTAGCGGGGACCGGCAGTGAGAACACTGAAGCTTTCTTT. Translating it yields CASSKVSLAGTGSENTEAFF.

The V gene is TRBV4-3, the J gene TRBJ2-3; possibly TRBD2 for D (6 bases). This CDR3 comprises 19 residues. The V end lost 0 bases, the J end lost 2 bases, and 21 bases lay between the germline ends. CDR1 and CDR2 (germline): LGHNA, YSLEER. The CDR3 DNA follows: TGCGCCAGCAGCCAAGATCTGCGGAGGGCCTCTAGTCTCACAGATACGCAGTATTTT. Protein sequence: CASSQDLRRASSLTDTQYF.